This T cell receptor (beta chain) stems from a study of cytomegalovirus exposure and HLA in healthy donors listed by TCRdb under 2017. Regarding the study in general: An earlier analysis of approximately 590 of the donors reported about 290 Gb of sequence data and some 120 million unique TCR beta sequences from approximately 180 million T cells. An early release covering 550 to 650 HLA-typed donors comprised approximately 300 gigabases of sequencing data and 65 million to 100 million unique TCR sequences. Among the approximately 430 genotyped donors, about 85% belonged to the genetic ancestry cluster associated with self-reported Caucasian donors. The study was designed to test whether signatures of past pathogen exposure could be identified by cataloging public T cell receptors. Using immunosequencing, the study profiled T cell repertoires from some 670 subjects and related those repertoires to cytomegalovirus serostatus. Along with the approximately 700-subject first cohort, a separate validation cohort of over a hundred different subjects was used. To predict cytomegalovirus infection status, the study combined high-throughput TCR immunosequencing, statistical association of individual TCRs with disease status, and machine learning. A later analysis re-examined previously published TCR beta repertoires from over 500 donors and added high-resolution HLA genotyping to investigate patterns of TCR occurrence. In the later analysis, no new phenotypic data were used to find candidate immune exposures; instead, reliance was placed on TCR beta sequences and their occurrence across donors. In an earlier analysis of a few hundred of the donors, high-throughput TCR beta sequencing was used to judge whether each TCR beta V gene segment behaved as functional or pseudogenic. Donor age, sex, ethnicity and CMV serostatus were compiled alongside the repertoire data. A later genetic analysis used genome-wide SNP genotypes for about 55% of the 666 donors, treating that subset as a discovery cohort. Every discovery cohort repertoire had been produced on one sequencing platform. HLA typing covered class I and class II loci at four-digit resolution. The number of typed donors differed by locus: 629-630 for A, B, C, DRB1 and DQB1; 522 for DQA1; 600 to 610 for DPA1; and approximately 450 for DPB1. Five DR-DQ haplotypes were treated as single units for association and clustering because of strong linkage in the cohort. On average, around 200,000 unique TCR beta nucleotide sequences were sequenced per donor among about 400 genotyped donors of the cohort, with roughly 18% of those sequences being non-productive. The study at large found these results: A later analysis associated around 16,000 TCR beta sequences with specific HLA alleles at a false discovery rate of 0.05. The classifier was reported to diagnose cytomegalovirus status with high specificity and sensitivity in both the original cohort and the validation cohort. Linkage disequilibrium might explain the correlated functional status among segregating V segments, but an unknown experimental factor could not be ruled out. The sequencing pipeline was judged likely to have produced a cluster of highly shared sequence variants as a technical artifact. Because HLA typing was missing for some donors at each locus, association tests included only the typed subset. The authors suggested that the approach could potentially be extended to other disease states and immunological phenotypes. In vitro tests confirmed that a few of the cytomegalovirus-associated TCR beta chains recognize cytomegalovirus antigens. This cohort had only TCR beta chains sequenced, and the lack of alpha or paired-chain data limited which features could be detected. A later genetic analysis associated a missense DCLRE1C variant with V-gene and J-gene trimming of TCR beta chains, and an independent cohort replicated the association. In a later analysis, most CMV-associated TCR beta chains were found to appear HLA-restricted, with HLA associations seemingly driven largely by CMV exposure. Assigning TCR associations to individual alleles was difficult when HLA alleles, especially DR and DQ, strongly co-occurred. Compared with equally common non-associated chains, HLA-associated TCR beta chains in a later analysis were more clonally expanded and had lower generation probabilities. Compared with the roughly 670-donor mean, donors in an Asian-associated ancestry cluster had fewer N-insertions in productive TCRs, according to a later genetic analysis. Roughly uniform sequencing depth across donors was assumed in presence/absence analyses, although this assumption may not hold. Because counts were too low, about 18 rarely observed V segments, including chromosome 9 orphons, were left out of the earlier analysis of 587 of the donors. Most TCR sequences were seen in very few donors, while some public TCRs were found in many individuals. According to a later analysis, parvovirus B19, influenza, CMV and Epstein-Barr virus appeared linked to several top co-occurrence clusters. Broadly in line with IMGT annotations, most TCR beta V segments showed up in productive rearrangements about 87% or about 30% of the time in an earlier analysis of several hundred of the donors. Some IMGT-functional V segments, including TRBV6-2 and TRBV6-3, could not be told apart with the 87-base-pair reads, so those segments were excluded. In a later analysis, TCR association rates were found to vary across HLA loci, with the most associated TCRs seen for DRB1 alleles and the fewest for HLA-C alleles. CMV serostatus was the only immune exposure information available for the cohort. A further reported finding was that TCR beta sequences accurately predicted the HLA-A and HLA-B alleles for most subjects in the first cohort. A total of 164 TCR beta chains were listed by the study as associated with cytomegalovirus.

The cohort was made up of around 720 healthy bone marrow donors. All cohort members were sampled while nominally healthy, although unrecorded immune exposures were likely present. The donor was CMV seropositive and belonged to the group of a few hundred seropositive cohort members. A peripheral blood sample was collected from each donor, and TCR beta sequencing was performed on peripheral blood mononuclear cells. Genomic DNA extraction from the blood cell samples was performed with the Qiagen DNeasy Blood Extraction Kit. Including cysteine and phenylalanine, the CDR3 has 12 amino acids. This entry keeps only the CDR3 DNA: 36 bases, framed from base 1. A distance of 5 bases separates the germline ends of V and J, which lose 3 bases and 5 bases respectively. Looking up the germline V gene yields CDR1 MDHEN and CDR2 SYDVKM. As regards this clone: Which antigen it targets is not known. No base-level quality is on record; no much larger clone is a single base apart.

The library was made by the immunoSEQ multiplex PCR assay. The multiplex PCR relied on a mix of 60 forward primers for TCR Vbeta segments and 13 reverse primers for TCR Jbeta segments. The CDR3 region of rearranged TCR beta genes was amplified from genomic DNA with a multiplex PCR assay. On the Illumina HiSeq System, the amplified TCR beta libraries were sequenced as 87-base-pair reads. In the source study's methods: A later analysis tallied 80 million to 95 million unique TCR beta chains across the roughly 610 repertoires, and roughly 11 million of those chains were shared by two or more donors. To remove PCR and sequencing errors, raw reads were error-corrected and collapsed into unique sequences using a nearest-neighbor algorithm that merged closely related sequences. Alignment of CDR3 sequences to IMGT reference sequences was used to assign V, D and J gene segments. Each retained sequence needed at least a six-nucleotide match to both a V gene segment and a J gene segment. Rearrangements were classified as productive when the CDR3 lacked stop codons and remained in frame with V and J, and all other rearrangements were classified as non-productive. Following IMGT convention, CDR3 was defined as the stretch from the second conserved V-encoded cysteine to the conserved J-encoded phenylalanine. The earlier analysis of some 600 of the donors excluded sequences that lacked an unambiguous match to a single V gene segment. An earlier analysis of approximately 590 of the donors called V segments functional above 56.7% productive rearrangements and segregating when the between-donor standard deviation exceeded 5%. A statistical classification framework was built to diagnose cytomegalovirus status from the catalog of TCR beta chain sequences. In a later analysis, V and J genes were assigned by comparing TCR nucleotide sequences against IMGT/GENE-DB human TR gene sequences. Using the TCRdist pipeline, a later analysis assigned CDR3 sequences along with most-parsimonious VDJ recombination scenarios. In a later analysis, each TCR beta chain was defined by its CDR3 amino acid sequence together with its V-gene family, and reads lacking a unique V-gene family were excluded. As a way to deal with suspected cross-contamination and a sequencing artifact, a later analysis dropped more than 500 nucleotide sequences that were highly shared and had low generation probability. In a later analysis, a clonal expansion index was calculated for each public chain from normalized within-repertoire ranks of inferred template counts. A later analysis computed generation probabilities with a VDJ recombination model fitted to out-of-frame rearrangements, and checked the results against IGoR. In a later analysis, hypergeometric tests were used to score TCR-TCR, TCR-HLA and TCR-CMV co-occurrence, with a repertoire-size bias correction applied to TCR pairs. A later analysis estimated false discovery rates by permuting HLA or CMV assignments 20 times. In a later analysis, co-occurring TCRs were grouped using DBSCAN, with TCRdist sequence similarity added in when clustering inside HLA-allele-positive subsets. For co-occurrence clustering, repertoires with fewer than 30,000 or more than 120,000 public chains were excluded, along with four to six repertoires with anomalous nucleotide sharing. TCRdb obtained this table from immuneACCESS and retained in-frame rearrangements with V and J assigned. These tables miss some clones; where compared with another copy, unresolved V genes account for less than half of the shortfall, and the remainder is unexplained. That table furnishes V, J and clone size, whereas the DNA furnished D and trimming. For this sample there are under 200,000 clones; roughly 75% appear just once. 7.7% of the sample is held by the ten biggest clonotypes.

The material sequenced was PBMCs. The sequence derives from a woman aged 40 to 50 in good health and CMV-seropositive. The receptor chain draws on TRBV28 and TRBJ1-3, with the D segment identity uncertain. The CDR3 protein sequence reads: CASSLRRNTIYF. The nucleotide sequence is TGTGCCAGCAGTTTGAGGCGAAACACCATATATTTT.